One sample yielded the 19 T cell receptor beta chains listed below, sequenced in a study of T cell changes during pregnancy in multiple sclerosis. Measured with immunoSEQ multiplex PCR; TCRdb has only the in-frame clones, and not every one. Here the sample spans over 50,000 clones, about nine tenths being singletons. Sequencing used peripheral blood, obtained in the first trimester of pregnancy. The receptors were sampled from a female donor in good health, enrolled as a control in a pregnancy study.

The rearrangement links TRBV4-2 to TRBJ2-1; no definite D call. This CDR3 region has 15 residues. Germline V gene sequence: CDR1 LGHNA, CDR2 YNFKEQ. Trimming left V 0 bases short and J 15 bases short, with 21 bases between. The CDR3 DNA reads as TGTGCCAGCAGCCAAGATTTTTACGGAGTCGAATTTCCGTTCTTC. This encodes CASSQDFYGVEFPFF.

The V and J genes are TRBV7-3 and TRBJ2-2; D may be TRBD2 (6 bases). CDR1 is SGHTA, CDR2 FQGTGA, per germline. CDR3 length: 16 residues. V was clipped by 5 bases and J by 1 base, with 14 bases between them. Written as DNA, the CDR3 is TGTGCCAGCAGCCCCACATCCGGGGGGAACACCGGGGAGCTGTTTTTT. This sequence encodes CASSPTSGGNTGELFF.

The chain is built from TRBV7-9 and TRBJ1-3, with TRBD1 identical over 7 bases. The germline gives CDR1 SEHNR, CDR2 FQNEAQ (reference sequence). The trim removed 2 bases at V and 0 bases at J, leaving 1 base unmatched. The CDR3 covers 15 residues. For the CDR3, the DNA is TGTGCCAGCAGCTTACGACAGGGCTCTGGAAACACCATATATTTT. This sequence encodes CASSLRQGSGNTIYF.

The gene calls are TRBV30 and TRBJ2-7; D is perhaps TRBD2 (7 bases). The CDR3 loop spans 12 amino acids. The germline V gene encodes CDR1 GTSNPN and CDR2 SVGIG (reference sequence). V was cut by 4 bases and J by 6 bases, with 13 bases left in between. This chain's CDR3 is CAWNGGGAEQYF. DNA for the CDR3: TGTGCCTGGAACGGAGGGGGGGCCGAGCAGTACTTC.

This clone has a single count. The chain is built from TRBV2 and TRBJ2-5, with D possibly being TRBD2 (5 bases). The germline gives CDR1 SNHLY, CDR2 FYNNEI. The CDR3 covers 12 residues. V was trimmed by 9 bases and J by 0 bases, leaving 8 bases between them. CDR3: CASSGNQETQYF. DNA for the CDR3: TGTGCCAGTTCGGGGAACCAAGAGACCCAGTACTTC.

This clone was observed a handful of times. V usage is TRBV9 and J usage is TRBJ1-1; weak D call: TRBD1 (5 bases). Germline assignment: CDR1 SGDLS and CDR2 YYNGEE. V lost 7 bases to trimming and J lost 5 bases, with 9 bases between them. The CDR3 has 11 residues. As DNA, the CDR3 is TGTGCCAGCGACGGGGGGACTGAAGCTTTCTTT. Translation: CASDGGTEAFF.

CDR3 in DNA: TGTGCCAGTAGAGAAACGGCTGGGGGCGCGTACGAGCAGTACTTC. Its translation is CASRETAGGAYEQYF. The gene calls are TRBV19 and TRBJ2-7; weak D call: TRBD1 (6 bases). This CDR3 contains 15 residues. In germline, CDR1 is LNHDA, CDR2 SQIVND (reference sequence). Trimming removed 6 bases from V and 4 bases from J, with 19 bases in between.

The gene calls are TRBV27 and TRBJ2-7; D gene uncertain. This CDR3 contains 12 residues. V lost 6 bases to trimming and J lost 2 bases, with 8 bases between them. Germline lookup yields CDR1 MNHEY and CDR2 SMNVEV (reference sequence). In DNA, the CDR3 is TGTGCCAGCAGCGACACTCCCTACGAGCAGTACTTC. Residues: CASSDTPYEQYF.

The chain employs TRBV11-3 and TRBJ2-5, with TRBD1 as a possible D gene (5 bases). Germline V gives CDR1 SGHNT, CDR2 YENEEA. V lost 1 base and J 7 bases, leaving 16 bases between the germline ends. The CDR3 is 15 amino acids. The CDR3 DNA follows: TGTGCCAGCAGCTTAGGGTCCAGGGTCTGGGGGACCCAGTACTTC. Encoded protein: CASSLGSRVWGTQYF.

The CDR3 reads CASSFLAEFTDTQYF. DNA for the CDR3: TGTGCCAGCAGCTTTTTGGCGGAGTTCACAGATACGCAGTATTTT. The V call is TRBV7-9, the J call TRBJ2-3; no definite D call. In germline, CDR1 is SEHNR, CDR2 FQNEAQ (reference sequence). The CDR3 is made up of 15 amino acids. V shed 3 bases and J shed 2 bases, with 12 bases lying between them.

The gene calls are TRBV11-3 and TRBJ2-2; TRBD2 is a possible D gene (6 bases). The CDR3 runs to 15 residues. The ends were cut back, 1 base at V and 3 bases at J, with 9 bases in the middle. Germline CDR1 reads SGHNT; CDR2 reads YENEEA. As DNA, the CDR3 is TGTGCCAGCAGCTTAGGCGGGATTGACACCGGGGAGCTGTTTTTT. The encoded protein is CASSLGGIDTGELFF. The full variable domain, its missing parts supplied by reference TRBV11-3 and TRBJ2-2, is EAGVVQSPRYKIIEKKQPVAFWCNPISGHNTLYWYLQNLGQGPELLIRYENEEAVDDSQLPKDRFSAERLKGVDSTLKIQPAELGDSAVYLCASSLGGIDTGELFFGEGSRLTVL.

The gene calls are TRBV5-4 and TRBJ2-7; 10 nucleotides match TRBD2. Germline CDR1 SGHNT, CDR2 YYREEE (reference sequence). The junction had 4 bases not matched to a gene; V was cut back by 0 bases and J by 7 bases. The CDR3 length is 14 residues. The CDR3 DNA reads TGTGCCAGCAGCTTGGGGCTAGCGGGGGTTGAGCAGTACTTC. Protein: CASSLGLAGVEQYF.

The chain couples TRBV6-6 to TRBJ2-7; 8 nucleotides agree with TRBD1. Germline values: CDR1 MNHNY, CDR2 SVGAGI (reference sequence). With V trimmed by 6 bases and J by 1 base, 5 bases remained unmatched. This CDR3 contains 14 residues. This CDR3 is CASRKTGESYEQYF. As DNA, the CDR3 is TGTGCCAGCAGGAAGACAGGGGAGTCCTACGAGCAGTACTTC.

The chain couples TRBV5-4 to TRBJ1-1, with 8 bases fitting TRBD1. The germline gives CDR1 SGHNT, CDR2 YYREEE (reference sequence). This CDR3 has 12 amino acids. V shed 3 bases and J 5 bases; nucleotides not matched to a gene: 0. CDR3 DNA sequence: TGTGCCAGCAGCTGGACAGGGACTGAAGCTTTCTTT. Residues: CASSWTGTEAFF.

The chain carries TRBV4-1 and TRBJ2-4, with unresolved D. This CDR3 spans 15 amino acids. Germline V CDR1 and CDR2: MGHRA, YSYEKL. The germline V and J ends were trimmed by 1 base and 0 bases, with 7 bases remaining between them. The CDR3 DNA follows: TGCGCCAGCAGCCAAGTAGGAGTAGCCAAAAACATTCAGTACTTC. Protein sequence: CASSQVGVAKNIQYF.

The V call is TRBV9, the J call TRBJ1-1, with 7 bases lining up with TRBD1. CDR1 SGDLS and CDR2 YYNGEE come from the germline V gene. V lost 4 bases and J lost 3; bases outside the gene matches: 3. The CDR3 sequence is 13 residues long. CDR3 residues: CASSPTGDTEAFF. CDR3 DNA: TGTGCCAGCAGCCCCACAGGGGACACTGAAGCTTTCTTT. Full variable domain (rest looked up from reference TRBV9 and TRBJ1-1): DSGVTQTPKHLITATGQRVTLRCSPRSGDLSVYWYQQSLDQGLQFLIQYYNGEERAKGNILERFSAQQFPDLHSELNLSSLELGDSALYFCASSPTGDTEAFFGQGTRLTVV.

The chain recombines TRBV7-8 with TRBJ2-1, with D possibly being TRBD2 (5 bases). This CDR3 is built from 15 residues. The V gene's germline CDR1 is SGHVS and CDR2 FQNEAQ. V lost 1 base and J 3 bases, leaving 10 bases between the germline ends. The CDR3: CASSLVYGNYNEQFF. DNA for the CDR3: TGTGCCAGCAGCTTAGTTTACGGGAACTACAATGAGCAGTTCTTC.

The chain is built from TRBV4-3 and TRBJ2-5, with TRBD2 identical over 8 bases. CDR3 length: 13 residues. Germline loops: CDR1 LGHNA, CDR2 YSLEER. V gave up 4 bases and J gave up 4 bases; unmatched junction bases: 2. CDR3 coding DNA: TGCGCCAGCAGCCTCGCGGGGGGAGAGACCCAGTACTTC. It is translated as CASSLAGGETQYF.

V usage is TRBV9 and J usage is TRBJ2-7, with D tentatively TRBD2 (5 bases). Germline lookup yields CDR1 SGDLS and CDR2 YYNGEE. The V gene lost 0 bases and the J gene lost 6 bases, with 13 bases spanning the gap. This CDR3 has 14 residues. This CDR3 is CASSVGGLEREQYF. As DNA, the CDR3 is TGTGCCAGCAGCGTAGGAGGGTTAGAGCGCGAGCAGTACTTC.